The T cell receptor beta chain under discussion was sequenced for a study of cytomegalovirus exposure and HLA in healthy donors (dated by TCRdb to 2017 to 2019). Regarding the research as a whole: An earlier analysis of roughly 570 of the donors reported under 300 Gb of sequence data and 117 million unique TCR beta sequences obtained from around 190 million T cells. In a later analysis, previously published TCR beta repertoires from about 670 donors were re-analyzed and high-resolution HLA genotyping was added so that TCR occurrence patterns could be studied. An early release that covered roughly 600 HLA-typed donors contained around 300 gigabases of sequencing data and 70 million to 100 million unique TCR sequences. A later genetic analysis took genome-wide SNP genotypes for about 65% of the 666 donors and used that subset as a discovery cohort. Rather than drawing on any new phenotypic data, the later analysis identified candidate immune exposures from TCR beta sequences and the way those sequences occurred across donors. The study profiled the T cell repertoires of 666 subjects by immunosequencing and related them to cytomegalovirus serostatus. Alongside the repertoire data, information on donor age, sex, ethnicity and CMV serostatus was compiled. In addition to the first cohort of about 650 subjects, a separate validation cohort of 120 different subjects was used. Among over 350 genotyped donors of the cohort, an average of approximately 240,000 unique TCR beta nucleotide sequences were sequenced per donor, roughly 18% of them non-productive. Class I and class II HLA loci were covered by the typing at four-digit resolution. High-throughput TCR immunosequencing, statistical association of individual TCRs with disease status, and machine learning were combined to predict cytomegalovirus infection status. Among the roughly 390 genotyped donors, around 81% belonged to the genetic ancestry cluster associated with self-reported Caucasian donors. Roughly five DR-DQ haplotypes were handled as single units for association and clustering because linkage in the cohort was strong. The number of typed donors differed by locus: about 620-630 for A, B, C, DRB1 and DQB1; approximately 520 for DQA1; over 600 for DPA1; and roughly 490 for DPB1. Every discovery cohort repertoire had been produced on one sequencing platform. The aim of the study was to test whether cataloging public T cell receptors could identify signatures of past pathogen exposure. In an earlier analysis of 587 of the donors, high-throughput TCR beta sequencing was used to judge whether each TCR beta V gene segment behaved as functional or pseudogenic.

The study at large found these results: In an earlier analysis of 587 of the donors, most TCR beta V segments were observed in productive rearrangements about 87% or about 30% of the time, broadly matching IMGT annotations. The study gave a list of some 150 TCR beta chains associated with cytomegalovirus. In a later analysis, most CMV-associated TCR beta chains were found to appear HLA-restricted, with HLA associations seemingly driven largely by CMV exposure. A further reported finding was that TCR beta sequences accurately predicted the HLA-A and HLA-B alleles for most subjects in the first cohort. A later analysis found that TCR association rates varied across HLA loci, with DRB1 alleles showing the most associated TCRs and HLA-C alleles the fewest. Correlated functional status among segregating V segments might reflect linkage disequilibrium, but an unknown experimental factor could not be ruled out. Three of the identified cytomegalovirus-associated TCR beta chains were confirmed in vitro to be specific for cytomegalovirus antigens. Compared with the approximately 720-donor mean, donors in an Asian-associated ancestry cluster had fewer N-insertions in productive TCRs, according to a later genetic analysis. Most TCR sequences were seen in very few donors, while some public TCRs were found in many individuals. According to the authors, the approach could potentially be generalized to other disease states and immunological phenotypes. In this cohort, only TCR beta chains were sequenced, and detectable features were limited by the absence of alpha or paired-chain data. Immune exposure information for the cohort was limited to CMV serostatus. In both the original and validation cohorts, the classifier was reported to diagnose cytomegalovirus status with high specificity and sensitivity. A later analysis reported that several top co-occurrence clusters appeared linked to parvovirus B19, influenza, CMV and Epstein-Barr virus. Because HLA typing was missing for some donors at each locus, association tests included only the typed subset. At a false discovery rate of 0.05, a later analysis linked about 16,000 TCR beta sequences to specific HLA alleles. The 87-base-pair reads could not distinguish some IMGT-functional V segments, including TRBV6-2 and TRBV6-3, so those segments were excluded. The earlier analysis of 587 of the donors excluded fewer than 20 rarely observed V segments, including chromosome 9 orphons, because counts were too low. The presence/absence analyses assumed that sequencing depth was roughly uniform across donors, and that assumption may not be true. An association between a missense DCLRE1C variant and V-gene and J-gene trimming of TCR beta chains was found in a later genetic analysis and replicated in an independent cohort. When HLA alleles, especially DR and DQ, strongly co-occurred, attributing TCR associations to individual alleles was difficult. A group of highly shared sequence variants was considered likely to be a technical artifact of the sequencing pipeline. In a later analysis, HLA-associated TCR beta chains were found to be more clonally expanded and to have lower generation probabilities than equally common non-associated chains.

Including cysteine and phenylalanine, the CDR3 has 18 amino acids. Just CDR3 DNA is preserved here, 54 bases in frame from base 1. The germline V and J ends show losses of 2 bases and 8 bases respectively, and no gene match explains 13 bases of the junction. Taken from the germline V gene (reference sequence), the CDR1 and CDR2 loops are SEHNR and FQNEAQ. The cohort was made up of hundreds of healthy bone marrow donors. All cohort members were sampled while nominally healthy, although unrecorded immune exposures were likely present. The donor tested CMV seronegative and was one of the 352 seronegative cohort members. A peripheral blood sample was collected from each donor, and TCR beta sequencing was performed on peripheral blood mononuclear cells. Genomic DNA extraction from the blood cell samples was performed with the Qiagen DNeasy Blood Extraction Kit. Notes on this clone: There is no known antigen for this receptor. Within one base of it there is no much larger clone, and no base qualities were kept.

Receptors were amplified or captured by the immunoSEQ multiplex PCR assay. A mixture of 60 forward primers for TCR Vbeta segments and 13 reverse primers for TCR Jbeta segments was used in the multiplex PCR. The CDR3 region of rearranged TCR beta genes was amplified from genomic DNA with a multiplex PCR assay. The Illumina HiSeq System was used to sequence the amplified TCR beta libraries as 87-base-pair reads. From the authors' description of their analysis: A later analysis tallied 80 million to 95 million unique TCR beta chains across the 666 repertoires, and some 12 million of those chains were shared by two or more donors. Raw reads were error-corrected and collapsed into unique sequences by a nearest-neighbor algorithm in which closely related sequences were merged to remove PCR and sequencing errors. Alignment of CDR3 sequences to IMGT reference sequences was used to assign V, D and J gene segments. For a sequence to be retained, a match of at least six nucleotides was required to both a V gene segment and a J gene segment. Rearrangements were classified as productive when the CDR3 lacked stop codons and remained in frame with V and J, and all other rearrangements were classified as non-productive. Following IMGT convention, CDR3 was defined as the stretch from the second conserved V-encoded cysteine up to the conserved J-encoded phenylalanine. The earlier analysis of 500 to 750 of the donors excluded any sequence lacking an unambiguous match to a single V gene segment. In an earlier analysis of 587 of the donors, V segments were called functional above 56.7% productive rearrangements and were called segregating when the between-donor standard deviation exceeded 5%. To diagnose cytomegalovirus status from the catalog of TCR beta chain sequences, a statistical classification framework was built. V and J gene assignment, in a later analysis, came from comparing TCR nucleotide sequences with IMGT/GENE-DB human TR gene sequences. The TCRdist pipeline was used in a later analysis to assign CDR3 sequences and most-parsimonious VDJ recombination scenarios. In a later analysis, every TCR beta chain was defined by the combination of its CDR3 amino acid sequence and its V-gene family, and reads without a unique V-gene family were dropped. As a way to deal with suspected cross-contamination and a sequencing artifact, a later analysis dropped hundreds of nucleotide sequences that were highly shared and had low generation probability. In a later analysis, a clonal expansion index was calculated for each public chain from normalized within-repertoire ranks of inferred template counts. A later analysis computed generation probabilities with a VDJ recombination model fitted to out-of-frame rearrangements, and checked the results against IGoR. A later analysis scored TCR-TCR, TCR-HLA and TCR-CMV co-occurrence with hypergeometric tests, applying a repertoire-size bias correction to TCR pairs. False discovery rates were estimated in a later analysis by permuting HLA or CMV assignments 20 times. In a later analysis, co-occurring TCRs were grouped using DBSCAN, with TCRdist sequence similarity added in when clustering inside HLA-allele-positive subsets. For co-occurrence clustering, repertoires with fewer than 30,000 or more than 120,000 public chains were excluded, along with five repertoires with anomalous nucleotide sharing. Imported from immuneACCESS, the table was reduced by TCRdb to in-frame sequences with V and J called. These copies leave out some clones; in studies compared against another copy, an unresolved V gene accounts for under half, and the cause of the remainder is not known. V and J calls and clone size are given by that table; D and trimming were obtained from the DNA. The sample table lists about 130,000 clones, about 80% of them with a count of one. The ten largest clonotypes hold over 2% of the sample.

The receptor was derived from a man aged 25-45 years in good health and CMV-seronegative. Sequenced: PBMCs. The V and J segments used are TRBV7-9 and TRBJ2-2, with 11 central nucleotides matching TRBD2. The CDR3 protein: CASSLSGGTSGRRGELFF. The base sequence is TGTGCCAGCAGCTTATCCGGGGGGACTAGCGGACGAAGAGGGGAGCTGTTTTTT.